These 19 T cell receptor beta chains came from one sample sequenced in a study of cytomegalovirus exposure and HLA in healthy donors. The PCR was carried out with 60 Vbeta primers and 13 Jbeta primers. Repertoires were generated with immunoSEQ multiplex PCR, while TCRdb's copy carries only in-frame clones and drops some. The sample consists of around 110,000 clones, about two thirds of them appearing once. The sample consisted of PBMCs. These receptor sequences come from a boy aged 10-17 years in good health and CMV-seronegative.

The chain combines TRBV27 with TRBJ1-1, with 9 bases aligning to TRBD1. The ends lost 0 bases at V and 3 bases at J; junction bases unmatched: 11. CDR1 is MNHEY, CDR2 SMNVEV, per germline (reference sequence). This CDR3 comprises 18 residues. The CDR3 loop is CASSLSKRRTGVDTEAFF. For the CDR3, the DNA is TGTGCCAGCAGTTTATCCAAACGAAGGACAGGGGTTGACACTGAAGCTTTCTTT.

Only one count was recorded for this clone. This chain connects TRBV27 to TRBJ2-7, with 8 bases identical to TRBD1. CDR3 size: 16 residues. Germline values: CDR1 MNHEY, CDR2 SMNVEV (reference sequence). The junction had 13 bases not matched to a gene; V was cut back by 6 bases and J by 3 bases. DNA for the CDR3: TGTGCCAGCAGCTCATTCGGGACAGGCCCCGGCTACGAGCAGTACTTC. This gives the protein CASSSFGTGPGYEQYF.

The chain links TRBV30 to TRBJ2-5, with D uncertain. Between the trimmed V and J ends, which lost 1 base and 5 bases, there was a span of 11 bases. The CDR3 runs 13 residues. CDR1 and CDR2 (germline): GTSNPN, SVGIG (reference sequence). The DNA of the CDR3 is TGTGCCTGGAGTGGGAACGCGGTGGAGACCCAGTACTTC. Its translation: CAWSGNAVETQYF.

This sequence joins TRBV10-3 and TRBJ1-2, with D uncertain. The CDR3 is 13 amino acids. The germline V and J ends were trimmed by 2 bases and 4 bases, with 8 bases remaining between them. Germline CDR1 reads ENHRY; CDR2 reads SYGVKD. The CDR3 nucleotides are TGTGCCATCAGTGAGCTTCCCTTCTATGGCTACACCTTC. It codes for CAISELPFYGYTF.

This clone showed up just a few times. This chain connects TRBV6-6 to TRBJ2-7; D is possibly TRBD1 (6 bases). Trimming stripped 7 bases from V and 9 bases from J, with 22 bases between. The CDR3 length is 14 residues. Germline values: CDR1 MNHNY, CDR2 SVGAGI (reference sequence). CDR3 DNA: TGTGCCAGCACCTACAGGGCCCGAGACCCCGGGCAGTACTTC. Translating it yields CASTYRARDPGQYF.

There are a few counts of this clone. J is TRBJ2-7 and V is TRBV6-4; TRBD2 aligns across 12 bases. The CDR3 totals 15 residues. With 2 bases clipped from V and 6 bases from J, the junction kept 5 bases outside the gene matches. CDR1 MRHNA and CDR2 SNTAGT come from the germline V gene. In DNA form, the CDR3 reads TGTGCCAGCAGTGACGAGGCTAGCGGGAGGGCCGAGCAGTACTTC. Its translation is CASSDEASGRAEQYF.

This clone was picked up a small number of times. The rearrangement joins TRBV19 to TRBJ2-1; 9 positions agree with TRBD2. Losses at the gene ends were 3 bases for V and 5 bases for J; bases not matched to a gene: 5. CDR3 length: 15 amino acids. Per the germline V gene, CDR1 is LNHDA and CDR2 is SQIVND (reference sequence). Here the CDR3 reads CASSIRLAGHNEQFF. In nucleotides, the CDR3 is TGTGCCAGTAGTATCAGGCTAGCGGGACACAATGAGCAGTTCTTC.

The gene calls are TRBV11-3 and TRBJ1-1; TRBD1 matches 7 bases. The germline V gene has CDR1 SGHNT and CDR2 YENEEA. V shed 6 bases, J shed 1 base, and the junction held 11 bases outside the gene matches. The CDR3 runs 16 residues. The CDR3 nucleotides read TGTGCCAGCAGTCCCAGACAGGGTTGGGGGAACACTGAAGCTTTCTTT. This gives the protein CASSPRQGWGNTEAFF. The complete variable domain, with remaining parts taken from reference TRBV11-3 and TRBJ1-1, reads EAGVVQSPRYKIIEKKQPVAFWCNPISGHNTLYWYLQNLGQGPELLIRYENEEAVDDSQLPKDRFSAERLKGVDSTLKIQPAELGDSAVYLCASSPRQGWGNTEAFFGQGTRLTVV.

V and J are TRBV10-2 and TRBJ2-7; 7 bases agree with TRBD2. Germline V lookup: CDR1 WSHSY, CDR2 SAAADI. The CDR3 consists of 16 residues. V was pared by 2 bases and J by 2 bases, with 9 bases of the junction left unmatched. CDR3 sequence reads: CASSEPSGGGPYEQYF. The CDR3 nucleotides read TGCGCCAGCAGTGAGCCCTCCGGCGGGGGACCCTACGAGCAGTACTTC.

The chain couples TRBV4-1 to TRBJ2-4; 9 bases fit TRBD1. From germline, CDR1 is MGHRA and CDR2 YSYEKL. The V and J ends lost 4 bases and 3 bases, in that order; junction bases with no gene match: 13. The CDR3 has 18 residues. CDR3 in DNA: TGCGCCAGCAGCCCGGGGGGCCAGACAGGGGGACTCAAAAACATTCAGTACTTC. Protein: CASSPGGQTGGLKNIQYF.

In this sample, this clone turned up once. V usage is TRBV11-3 and J usage is TRBJ2-7; D perhaps matches TRBD2 (6 bases). Germline V gene sequence: CDR1 SGHNT, CDR2 YENEEA. This CDR3 has 14 amino acids. V lost 5 bases, J lost 0 bases, and 11 bases lay in between. The CDR3 DNA is TGTGCCAGCAGCCCAGGAGGGAGCTCCTACGAGCAGTACTTC. It codes for CASSPGGSSYEQYF.

The CDR3 bases are TGTGCCAGCAGTGAACCACAGGGGGGGACTTTTCGGGCTAATGAAAAACTGTTTTTT. Translated, it gives CASSEPQGGTFRANEKLFF. This rearrangement joins TRBV6-1 to TRBJ1-4, with 8 nucleotides matching TRBD1. After removal of 2 bases from V and 3 bases from J, the junction contained 14 bases not matched to a gene. Germline V gene lookup returns CDR1 MNHNS and CDR2 SASEGT. The CDR3 covers 19 residues.

V gene TRBV5-4 combines with J gene TRBJ2-7; no clear D. Germline V CDR1 and CDR2: SGHNT, YYREEE (reference sequence). The CDR3 is made up of 13 amino acids. Trimming stripped 4 bases from V and 3 bases from J, with 11 bases between. The CDR3: CASSQYRSYEQYF. CDR3 DNA: TGTGCCAGCAGCCAGTACCGAAGCTACGAGCAGTACTTC.

This clone came up a few times. V usage is TRBV4-1 and J usage is TRBJ1-5; D is ambiguous. Germline lookup yields CDR1 MGHRA and CDR2 YSYEKL. Trimming stripped 4 bases from V and 4 bases from J, with 17 bases between. There are 16 residues in the CDR3. Here the CDR3 reads CASSPEGLGRNQPQHF. For the CDR3, the DNA is TGCGCCAGCAGCCCGGAAGGACTGGGGAGAAATCAGCCCCAGCATTTT.

This clone was detected only once. The chain joins TRBV9 to TRBJ2-1, with 7 bases lining up with TRBD2. Unmatched junction bases numbered 3, after V lost 3 bases and J lost 6 bases. The length of the CDR3 is 13 residues. Germline lookup yields CDR1 SGDLS and CDR2 YYNGEE. CDR3 sequence (DNA): TGTGCCAGCAGCGCGGGACTATCCAATGAGCAGTTCTTC. Translated, it gives CASSAGLSNEQFF. Full variable domain (outside the CDR3, taken from reference TRBV9 and TRBJ2-1): DSGVTQTPKHLITATGQRVTLRCSPRSGDLSVYWYQQSLDQGLQFLIQYYNGEERAKGNILERFSAQQFPDLHSELNLSSLELGDSALYFCASSAGLSNEQFFGPGTRLTVL.

A few counts support this clone. The chain couples TRBV4-2 to TRBJ2-5; 7 bases map to TRBD1. V lost 1 base, J lost 4 bases, and 3 bases stayed unmatched. The CDR3 is 14 residues long. Germline CDR1 and CDR2: LGHNA and YNFKEQ. CDR3 in amino acids: CASSQGWTGETQYF. For the CDR3, the DNA is TGTGCCAGCAGCCAAGGGTGGACAGGAGAGACCCAGTACTTC.

The V and J genes are TRBV2 and TRBJ1-5, with no clear D. The V end was cut by 6 bases, the J end by 2 bases, with 8 bases between. This CDR3 is 13 amino acids long. The germline V gene has CDR1 SNHLY and CDR2 FYNNEI. The CDR3 nucleotides read TGTGCCAGCAGGTTTACGGGCAATCAGCCCCAGCATTTT. Amino acids: CASRFTGNQPQHF.

The chain recombines TRBV27 with TRBJ2-1; 7 bases match TRBD1. Germline trimming cut 6 bases from V and 7 bases from J; bases unmatched to any gene: 9. Germline values: CDR1 MNHEY, CDR2 SMNVEV (reference sequence). This CDR3 has 14 residues. Here the CDR3 reads CASSREGAENEQFF. DNA of the CDR3: TGTGCCAGCAGCCGAGAGGGGGCGGAGAATGAGCAGTTCTTC.

The chain couples TRBV2 to TRBJ2-4; maybe TRBD1 (6 bases). From germline, CDR1 is SNHLY and CDR2 FYNNEI. The CDR3 is 15 amino acids. Deletions cut 6 bases from V and 8 bases from J, with 20 bases between. The CDR3 DNA sequence: TGTGCCAGCAGGTATACCGGGACAAGGGCGGACATTCAGTACTTC. As protein: CASRYTGTRADIQYF. Full variable domain (outside the CDR3, taken from reference TRBV2 and TRBJ2-4): EPEVTQTPSHQVTQMGQEVILRCVPISNHLYFYWYRQILGQKVEFLVSFYNNEISEKSEIFDDQFSVERPDGSNFTLKIRSTKLEDSAMYFCASRYTGTRADIQYFGAGTRLSVL.